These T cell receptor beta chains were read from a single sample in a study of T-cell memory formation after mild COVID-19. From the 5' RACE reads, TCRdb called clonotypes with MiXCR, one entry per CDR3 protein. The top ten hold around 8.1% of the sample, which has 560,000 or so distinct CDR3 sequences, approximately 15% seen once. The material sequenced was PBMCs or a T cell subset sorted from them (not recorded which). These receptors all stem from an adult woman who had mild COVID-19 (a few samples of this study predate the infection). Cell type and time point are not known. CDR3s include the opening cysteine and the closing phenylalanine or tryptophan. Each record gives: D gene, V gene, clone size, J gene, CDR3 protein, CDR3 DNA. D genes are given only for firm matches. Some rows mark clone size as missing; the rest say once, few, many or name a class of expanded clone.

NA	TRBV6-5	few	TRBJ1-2	CASRPRLGQLYYGYTF	TGTGCCAGCAGGCCCCGTTTAGGACAGCTGTACTATGGCTACACCTTC
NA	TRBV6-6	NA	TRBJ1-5	CASGSFQPQHF	TGTGCCAGCGGCTCTTTTCAGCCCCAGCATTTT
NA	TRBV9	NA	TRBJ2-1	CASSVGRIAGEQFF	TGTGCCAGCAGCGTAGGTAGAATTGCGGGCGAGCAGTTCTTC
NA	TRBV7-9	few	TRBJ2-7	CASSLASGNEQYF	TGTGCCAGCAGCTTAGCGTCAGGGAACGAGCAGTACTTC
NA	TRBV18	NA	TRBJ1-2	CASSGNDYGYTF	TGTGCCAGCTCCGGGAACGACTATGGCTACACCTTC
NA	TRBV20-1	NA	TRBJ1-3	CSAPLDSQVGTIYF	TGCAGTGCTCCGTTGGACTCGCAGGTTGGGACCATATATTTT
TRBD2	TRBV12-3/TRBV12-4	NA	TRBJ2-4	CASSTTSGISPAKNIQYF	TGTGCCAGCAGTACGACTAGCGGCATATCACCAGCCAAAAACATTCAGTACTTC
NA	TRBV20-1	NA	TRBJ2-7	CSARPMALTQTYEQYF	TGCAGTGCTAGACCCATGGCGCTGACTCAGACCTACGAGCAGTACTTC
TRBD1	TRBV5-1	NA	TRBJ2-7	CASSFQGEAHEQYF	TGCGCCAGCAGCTTCCAGGGGGAAGCTCACGAGCAGTACTTC
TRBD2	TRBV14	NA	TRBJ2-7	CASSWTSGKGYEQYF	TGTGCCAGCAGCTGGACTAGCGGGAAAGGATACGAGCAGTACTTC
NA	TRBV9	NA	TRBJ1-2	CASSADSYGYTF	TGTGCCAGCAGCGCGGACAGCTATGGCTACACCTTC
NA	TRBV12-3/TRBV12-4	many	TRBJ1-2	CASSETASYGYTF	TGTGCCAGCAGTGAGACAGCCTCCTATGGCTACACCTTC
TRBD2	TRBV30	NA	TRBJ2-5	CAWSEPGLEETQYF	TGTGCCTGGAGTGAACCGGGACTAGAAGAGACCCAGTACTTC
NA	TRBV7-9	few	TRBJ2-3	CASSPRWDTQYF	TGTGCCAGCAGCCCCCGATGGGATACGCAGTATTTT
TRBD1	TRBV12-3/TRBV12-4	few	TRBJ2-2	CASSERTGMFF	TGTGCCAGCAGTGAAAGGACAGGGATGTTTTTT
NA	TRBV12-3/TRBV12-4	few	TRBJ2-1	CASSLAWFGGGRAYNEQFF	TGTGCCAGCAGTTTAGCGTGGTTCGGCGGAGGTAGGGCCTACAATGAGCAGTTCTTC
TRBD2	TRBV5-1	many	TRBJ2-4	CASSNRGGPNIQYF	TGCGCCAGCAGCAACCGCGGGGGACCAAACATTCAGTACTTC
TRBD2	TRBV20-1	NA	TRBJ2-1	CSASRSSGHSDEQFF	TGCAGTGCTAGCCGCTCTAGCGGTCACTCCGACGAGCAGTTCTTC
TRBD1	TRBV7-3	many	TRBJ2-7	CASSRDRGTPEQYF	TGTGCCAGCAGCCGGGACAGGGGGACCCCTGAGCAGTACTTC
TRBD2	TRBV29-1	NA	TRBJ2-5	CSGSGDPQETQYF	TGCAGCGGGAGCGGGGACCCTCAAGAGACCCAGTACTTC
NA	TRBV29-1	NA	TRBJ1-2	CSVADSPNYGYTF	TGCAGCGTGGCGGACAGTCCTAACTATGGCTACACCTTC
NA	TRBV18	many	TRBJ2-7	CASSPLPQVFEQYF	TGTGCCAGCTCCCCGTTACCTCAAGTGTTCGAGCAGTACTTC
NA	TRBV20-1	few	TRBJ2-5	CSARAPGTRRQETQYF	TGCAGTGCTAGAGCCCCCGGGACACGTAGACAAGAGACCCAGTACTTC
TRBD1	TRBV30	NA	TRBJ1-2	CAWSREGAHVGGYTF	TGTGCCTGGAGTCGGGAGGGGGCGCATGTTGGGGGCTACACCTTC
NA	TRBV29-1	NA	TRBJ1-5	CSVGLGNSNQPQHF	TGCAGCGTTGGATTAGGCAATAGCAATCAGCCCCAGCATTTT
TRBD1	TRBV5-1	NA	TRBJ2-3	CASSVPDRADTDTQYF	TGCGCCAGCAGCGTACCTGACAGGGCAGACACAGATACGCAGTATTTT
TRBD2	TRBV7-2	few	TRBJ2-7	CASSKGLAESNEQYF	TGTGCCAGCAGCAAAGGACTAGCGGAGTCGAACGAGCAGTACTTC
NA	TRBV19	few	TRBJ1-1	CASSNYRAFGAFF	TGTGCCAGTAGTAATTACAGGGCCTTCGGAGCTTTCTTT